This T cell receptor (beta chain) was identified in a study of CD8 T cells in Susac syndrome. The V gene's germline CDR1 is SGHRS and CDR2 YFSETQ. CDR3 length: 15 residues. V was clipped by 2 bases and J by 0 bases, with 8 bases between them. An input of roughly 0.5 to 1 ug of RNA was subjected to reverse transcription using random hexamers. The authors amplified TCR beta CDR3 across 54 Vbeta and 13 Jbeta using immunoSEQ multiplex PCR. TCRdb re-derived calls from the immunoSEQ multiplex PCR reads in MiXCR, one entry per CDR3 protein. The data contain almost 450,000 distinct CDR3 sequences, around 83% of them seen just once; the ten biggest clones take up approximately 0.12%. CD8+ and CD4+ T cells from blood underwent TCR beta sequencing, which was carried out in a high-throughput format.

This clonotype was sampled from a human donor with multiple sclerosis. Sequencing used CD8+ T cells from PBMCs. V is TRBV5-1 and J is TRBJ1-4; D gene ambiguous. The CDR3 DNA reads as TGCGCCAGCAGCTTCGGGATTGCAACTAATGAAAAACTGTTTTTT. As protein: CASSFGIATNEKLFF. The entire variable domain, with the rest obtained from reference TRBV5-1 and TRBJ1-4, is as follows: KAGVTQTPRYLIKTRGQQVTLSCSPISGHRSVSWYQQTPGQGLQFLFEYFSETQRNKGNFPGRFSGRQFSNSRSEMNVSTLELGDSALYLCASSFGIATNEKLFFGSGTQLSVL.